These T cell receptor beta chains were read from a single sample in a study of blood T cell repertoires in COVID-19. Using immunoSEQ multiplex PCR, the repertoire was profiled, and TCRdb retains in-frame clones only, with some absent. The sample carries about 71,000 clones, around 76% recorded once. The sample consisted of peripheral blood. The receptors stem from an elderly woman with acute or convalescent COVID-19. The CDR3 runs from the conserved cysteine through the conserved F or W. A D gene is named only where the DNA matches it firmly. Clone size is not always given. Where it is, it says once, few, many or a class for expanded clones.

>TRBJ2-7|TRBD2|NA|TRBV28
TGTGCCAGCAGTTCCCCCCTAGCGGGAGGGCGGGTCCTCTCCTACGAGCAGTACTTC
CASSSPLAGGRVLSYEQYF
>TRBJ2-2|TRBD1|NA|TRBV24-1
TGTGCCACCAGTGGAGGGGACAGGGGGAAGGTCGGGGAGCTGTTTTTT
CATSGGDRGKVGELFF
>TRBJ2-5|TRBD2|NA|TRBV27
TGTGCCAGCAGTGATCCAGCGGGAGGGCCCACGGAGACCCAGTACTTC
CASSDPAGGPTETQYF
>TRBJ2-3|TRBD1|NA|TRBV30
TGTGCCTGGCTACAGGGGGATTATCCAGATACGCAGTATTTT
CAWLQGDYPDTQYF
>TRBJ1-3|TRBD1|NA|TRBV7-3
TGTGCCAGCAGCCTAGACAGGGGATCTGGAAACACCATATATTTT
CASSLDRGSGNTIYF
>TRBJ2-7|NA|NA|TRBV18
TGTGCCAGCTCACCACAGCTACAGGGTGGTGACGAGCAGTACTTC
CASSPQLQGGDEQYF
>TRBJ2-3|NA|NA|TRBV6-1
TGTGCCAGCAGTGAATTAGTAGGCTTCGCGGCAGATACGCAGTATTTT
CASSELVGFAADTQYF
>TRBJ1-3|TRBD1|few|TRBV5-1
TGCGCCAGCAGCTTGTGGACAGGGCTCTCTGGAAACACCATATATTTT
CASSLWTGLSGNTIYF
>TRBJ2-1|TRBD2|NA|TRBV11-2
TGTGCCAGCAGCTTAGGCGGGACTAGCGTCTACAATGAGCAGTTCTTC
CASSLGGTSVYNEQFF
>TRBJ2-7|NA|NA|TRBV6-5
TGTGCCAGCAGCCCACTTACAGGGCCCGGCCACGAGCAGTACTTC
CASSPLTGPGHEQYF
>TRBJ2-1|NA|once|TRBV4-1
TGCGCCCGCAGAGCCGCCAGCTTTGACAGGAGAGAGAATGAGCAGTTCTTC
CARRAASFDRRENEQFF
>TRBJ2-7|TRBD2|NA|TRBV27
TGTGCCAGCAGTTTTCGACTAGCGGGAGGCTACGAGCAGTACTTC
CASSFRLAGGYEQYF
>TRBJ2-5|NA|few|TRBV5-4
TGTGCCAGCAGCTTGGTTAGAGGGGGAGAGACCCAGTACTTC
CASSLVRGGETQYF
>TRBJ2-2|TRBD2|few|TRBV12-5
TGTGCTAGTGGCCATCCTAGCGGGAGGGCGACCGGGGAGCTGTTTTTT
CASGHPSGRATGELFF
>TRBJ2-5|TRBD2|once|TRBV7-2
TGTGCCAGCAGCTTAGCGGGAGGGGCAGAGACCCAGTACTTC
CASSLAGGAETQYF
>TRBJ1-1|NA|NA|TRBV9
TGTGCCAGCAGCCTCCCGGGGGATGAAGCTTTCTTT
CASSLPGDEAFF
>TRBJ1-4|NA|NA|TRBV7-9
TGTGCCAGCAGCGTGGTCGGGAATGAAAAACTGTTTTTT
CASSVVGNEKLFF
>TRBJ2-7|TRBD1|NA|TRBV6-6
TGTGCCAGCAGCTCCGACAGGGAGTACTACGAGCAGTACTTC
CASSSDREYYEQYF
>TRBJ1-1|TRBD1|once|TRBV12-3/TRBV12-4
TGTGCCAGCAGTGTACAGGGGGCGTCTGAAGCTTTCTTT
CASSVQGASEAFF
>TRBJ2-2|NA|NA|TRBV5-4
TGTGCCAGCAGCTCTAGTCGAGGGAGTAGTACCGGGGAGCTGTTTTTT
CASSSSRGSSTGELFF
>TRBJ2-3|TRBD2|NA|TRBV7-9
TGTGCCAGCAGCAGGACTAGCGGGAGTTCCGGCTTCACAGATACGCAGTATTTT
CASSRTSGSSGFTDTQYF
>TRBJ2-1|NA|NA|TRBV28
TGTGCCAGCAGTTTCAGTAATGAGCAGTTCTTC
CASSFSNEQFF
>TRBJ2-2|TRBD1|few|TRBV19
TGTGCCAGTGGCCTCACAGGGGGCGTTGGGGAGCTGTTTTTT
CASGLTGGVGELFF
>TRBJ2-7|NA|few|TRBV7-6
TGTGCCAGCAGCCCCCCTCCTCGCGGAGGCTCCTACGAGCAGTACTTC
CASSPPPRGGSYEQYF
>TRBJ2-1|NA|NA|TRBV6-1
TGTGCCAGCAGTGAGATTAGCCCTGAGCAGTTCTTC
CASSEISPEQFF
>TRBJ1-4|TRBD1|NA|TRBV11-3
TGTGCCAGCAGCTCAGGACAGGGTCTTAATGAAAAACTGTTTTTT
CASSSGQGLNEKLFF
>TRBJ2-3|NA|NA|TRBV7-2
TGTGCCAGCAGCCAGGACAGACGTAGCACAGATACGCAGTATTTT
CASSQDRRSTDTQYF
>TRBJ1-1|NA|NA|TRBV19
TGTGCCAGTAGTATGCGGGTCCGGGGTTTGAACACTGAAGCTTTCTTT
CASSMRVRGLNTEAFF
>TRBJ1-1|NA|NA|TRBV3-1/TRBV3-2
TGTGCCAGCAGCCAAAGGAGCCTGGGGAACACTGAAGCTTTCTTT
CASSQRSLGNTEAFF
>TRBJ2-1|TRBD2|NA|TRBV5-4
TGTGCCAGCAGCCGTGCTATAGCGGGAGGGAAGTACAATGAGCAGTTCTTC
CASSRAIAGGKYNEQFF
>TRBJ2-5|TRBD2|NA|TRBV5-1
TGCGCCAGCAGCTTGGGGACTAGCGAAGAAGAGACCCAGTACTTC
CASSLGTSEEETQYF
>TRBJ2-1|TRBD2|NA|TRBV6-1
TGTGCCAGCAGTGCGGTAGCGGGAGGGCCTTTTAATGAGCAGTTCTTC
CASSAVAGGPFNEQFF
>TRBJ2-5|TRBD2|NA|TRBV10-3
TGTGCCATCAGTGATAGGGCTAGCGGACTCCAAGAGACCCAGTACTTC
CAISDRASGLQETQYF
>TRBJ1-2|NA|NA|TRBV13
TGTGCCAGCAGTCCCTCCCCCGGGACACCGTATGGCTACACCTTC
CASSPSPGTPYGYTF
>TRBJ1-1|TRBD1|NA|TRBV28
TGTGCCGGGAGACAGGGACTGAACACTGAAGCTTTCTTT
CAGRQGLNTEAFF
>TRBJ2-5|TRBD2|few|TRBV2
TGTGCCAGCGGAGCACTAGCGGAAGAGACCCAGTACTTC
CASGALAEETQYF
>TRBJ1-5|NA|NA|TRBV7-6
TGTGCCAGCAGCGAAAAACTGGACACCCTTAGCAATCAGCCCCAGCATTTT
CASSEKLDTLSNQPQHF
>TRBJ1-1|TRBD1|NA|TRBV18
TGTGCCAGCTCACGGACAGGGTCGAACACTGAAGCTTTCTTT
CASSRTGSNTEAFF
>TRBJ2-3|NA|NA|TRBV6-2/TRBV6-3
TGTGCCAGCAGTTACTCGACAACGCAGTATTTT
CASSYSTTQYF
>TRBJ2-7|NA|few|TRBV14
TGTGCCAGCAGCCAAGATACCCGACAGGCAAGCTCCTACGAGCAGTACTTC
CASSQDTRQASSYEQYF
>TRBJ2-1|NA|once|TRBV7-2
TGTGCCAGCAGCTTAGCCCGGGGTGAGCAGTTCTTC
CASSLARGEQFF
>TRBJ2-3|NA|NA|TRBV7-9
TGTGCCAGCAGCTTTTTAACCCCCGCGGGTACAGATACGCAGTATTTT
CASSFLTPAGTDTQYF
>TRBJ1-1|NA|NA|TRBV7-6
TGTGCCAGCAGCATAGGACAGTTTATGAACACTGAAGCTTTCTTT
CASSIGQFMNTEAFF
>TRBJ1-4|NA|many|TRBV14
TGTGCCAGCAGCCACGACAGGCGTAATGAAAAACTGTTTTTT
CASSHDRRNEKLFF
>TRBJ2-2|NA|NA|TRBV5-1
TGCGCCAGCAGGACGGGGTCCACCGGGGAGCTGTTTTTT
CASRTGSTGELFF
>TRBJ1-4|NA|NA|TRBV10-3
TGTGCCATCAGTGAGTCGCCAGGGGAGACTAATGAAAAACTGTTTTTT
CAISESPGETNEKLFF
>TRBJ1-2|NA|NA|TRBV6-5
TGTGCCAGCAGTTACTCGAGAAACCGAATCTATGGCTACACCTTC
CASSYSRNRIYGYTF
>TRBJ2-3|TRBD1|once|TRBV24-1
TGTGCCACCAGTGATTCGCTCAGGGGGCGGGTAGATACGCAGTATTTT
CATSDSLRGRVDTQYF
>TRBJ2-1|TRBD2|NA|TRBV5-1
TGCGCCAGCAGCGGCGGACTAGCGGGAGGACCCAATGAGCAGTTCTTC
CASSGGLAGGPNEQFF
>TRBJ2-5|NA|NA|TRBV19
TGTGCCAGTAGAAACTGGTACCAAGAGACCCAGTACTTC
CASRNWYQETQYF
>TRBJ2-1|TRBD1|NA|TRBV6-5
TGTGCCAGTGACAGGGGCAACTCCTACAATGAGCAGTTCTTC
CASDRGNSYNEQFF
>TRBJ1-5|NA|NA|TRBV5-1
TGCGCCAGCAGTGAGGACAATTATAGCAATCAGCCCCAGCATTTT
CASSEDNYSNQPQHF
>TRBJ1-2|NA|NA|TRBV28
TGTGCCAGCAGTTTAGTCCAGGGGAATAGGTATGGCTACACCTTC
CASSLVQGNRYGYTF
>TRBJ2-7|TRBD1|NA|TRBV6-5
TGTGCCAGCAGTTTACAAGGGACAGGGAGGTTGAACGAGCAGTACTTC
CASSLQGTGRLNEQYF
>TRBJ2-5|NA|NA|TRBV4-1
TGCGCCAGCAGCCAAGAGATGGGGGGTTCAGAGACCCAGTACTTC
CASSQEMGGSETQYF
>TRBJ1-1|NA|NA|TRBV20-1
TGCAGTGCTAGTGTACGGGACACTGAAGCTTTCTTT
CSASVRDTEAFF
>TRBJ2-1|TRBD2|NA|TRBV2
TGTGCCAGCAGTGAAAGGGGACTAGCGGGAGACGGGCAGTTCTTC
CASSERGLAGDGQFF
>TRBJ1-4|NA|NA|TRBV5-1
TGCGCCAGCAGCTCCCTGGTGGGGCAGAATGAAAAACTGTTTTTT
CASSSLVGQNEKLFF
>TRBJ2-2|TRBD1|NA|TRBV10-3
TGTGCCATCAGTGGGAACCCCACCGGGACAGTACACACCGGGGAGCTGTTTTTT
CAISGNPTGTVHTGELFF
>TRBJ1-3|NA|few|TRBV5-1
TGCGCCAGCACCCCCGGGAGCAGCTCTGGAAACACCATATATTTT
CASTPGSSSGNTIYF